These 28 T cell receptor beta chains were all obtained from the same sample, sequenced in a study of cytomegalovirus exposure and HLA in healthy donors. The PCR employed 60 Vbeta primers together with 13 Jbeta primers. The data were produced by immunoSEQ multiplex PCR, yet TCRdb's version contains in-frame clones alone and is incomplete. The sample holds roughly 200,000 clones; roughly 70% are singletons and the top ten take 2.6%. Sequencing used PBMCs. Every receptor here comes from a man aged 40-55 years in good health and CMV-seropositive.

A single count supports this clone. The rearrangement links TRBV5-1 to TRBJ1-2; 9 bases line up with TRBD1. The CDR3 is 18 amino acids. The germline V gene encodes CDR1 SGHRS and CDR2 YFSETQ. V lost 2 bases to trimming and J lost 6 bases; unmatched junction nucleotides: 17. The CDR3, as DNA: TGCGCCAGCAGCTTCAAATTCCGGGACAGGGTTGTTCAAGATGGCTACACCTTC. This translates into CASSFKFRDRVVQDGYTF.

There are a few counts of this clone. This chain joins TRBV15 and TRBJ2-7; tentatively, D is TRBD1 (6 bases). Trimming took off 8 bases at V and 4 bases at J, with 18 bases between the two ends. This CDR3 spans 14 amino acids. Germline V gene lookup returns CDR1 LNHNV and CDR2 YYDKDF (reference sequence). CDR3 protein: CATSLGRGLYEQYF. CDR3 in DNA: TGTGCCACCTCTCTAGGCAGGGGCCTGTACGAGCAGTACTTC.

The chain employs TRBV6-5 and TRBJ1-3; D unresolved. Germline V gene data show CDR1 as MNHEY and CDR2 as SVGAGI. V was clipped by 5 bases and J by 6 bases, with 8 bases between them. The CDR3 extends over 12 amino acids. The CDR3 nucleotides are TGTGCCAGCAGTGAATTACTAAACACCATATATTTT. Protein sequence: CASSELLNTIYF.

This chain uses TRBV7-7 with TRBJ2-7; 9 positions agree with TRBD1. Germline V gene lookup returns CDR1 SSHAT and CDR2 FNYEAQ (reference sequence). The CDR3 is 13 residues long. V lost 5 bases to trimming and J lost 9 bases; unmatched junction nucleotides: 8. The CDR3, as DNA: TGTGCCAGCAGCGCGGGACAGGGATTGGTGCAGTACTTC. Its protein is CASSAGQGLVQYF.

The rearrangement uses TRBV6-5 and TRBJ2-7, with 8 bases that match TRBD1. In germline, CDR1 is MNHEY, CDR2 SVGAGI. J lost 6 bases, V lost 6 bases, and 4 bases had no gene match. The CDR3 totals 12 residues. The CDR3 sequence: CASSPTGVEQYF. The CDR3 DNA follows: TGTGCCAGCAGCCCGACAGGGGTCGAGCAGTACTTC.

This chain joins TRBV6-5 and TRBJ2-2, with D possibly matching TRBD2 (5 bases). The V end lost 4 bases, the J end lost 5 bases, and 14 bases lay between the germline ends. Germline V CDR1 and CDR2: MNHEY, SVGAGI. CDR3 length: 15 amino acids. The CDR3 DNA is TGTGCCAGCAGTTCCCCTAGCCCTTCGACCGGGGAGCTGTTTTTT. It yields the protein CASSSPSPSTGELFF.

The chain combines TRBV5-1 with TRBJ1-6, with D unresolved. Trimming shortened V by 0 bases and J by 0 bases, and 10 bases separated the two germline ends. The CDR3 has 17 residues. CDR1 SGHRS and CDR2 YFSETQ come from the germline V gene. CDR3 in DNA: TGCGCCAGCAGCTTGGGACTACTGAGCTCCTATAATTCACCCCTCCACTTT. This sequence encodes CASSLGLLSSYNSPLHF. Supplemented by reference TRBV5-1 and TRBJ1-6, the full variable domain reads KAGVTQTPRYLIKTRGQQVTLSCSPISGHRSVSWYQQTPGQGLQFLFEYFSETQRNKGNFPGRFSGRQFSNSRSEMNVSTLELGDSALYLCASSLGLLSSYNSPLHFGNGTRLTVT.

A few counts support this clone. The rearrangement joins TRBV27 to TRBJ2-3, with D maybe TRBD2 (5 bases). Trimming cost V 3 bases and J 6 bases, with 10 bases left between them. The CDR3 runs to 13 residues. Germline-derived CDR1 and CDR2 are MNHEY and SMNVEV (reference sequence). Here the CDR3 DNA reads TGTGCCAGCAGTTTCGGGGTTGTGGATACGCAGTATTTT. It encodes CASSFGVVDTQYF.

The rearrangement links TRBV5-6 to TRBJ2-6; weak D call: TRBD2 (5 bases). Germline CDR1 is SGHDT and CDR2 is YYEEEE. V gave up 3 bases and J gave up 0 bases, with 19 bases separating them. The CDR3 totals 19 residues. CDR3: CASSSRSGPYFSGANVLTF. The CDR3 DNA sequence: TGTGCCAGCAGCTCCAGAAGCGGACCGTACTTCTCTGGGGCCAACGTCCTGACTTTC.

This chain connects TRBV7-2 to TRBJ2-5; D is ambiguous. The CDR3 consists of 15 residues. The V gene lost 3 bases and the J gene lost 4 bases, with 15 bases spanning the gap. The germline V gene has CDR1 SGHTA and CDR2 FQGNSA. The CDR3 DNA reads TGTGCCAGCAGCTTTAGTATTACAGAAGGAGAGACCCAGTACTTC. Its translation: CASSFSITEGETQYF.

The genes are TRBV7-9 and TRBJ2-7; 8 bases line up with TRBD1. CDR1 is SEHNR and CDR2 is FQNEAQ in the germline V gene (reference sequence). Unmatched junction bases numbered 5, after V lost 5 bases and J lost 5 bases. The CDR3 contains 13 residues. CDR3 sequence: CASSPADRDEQYF. The CDR3 DNA sequence: TGTGCCAGCAGCCCTGCGGACAGGGACGAGCAGTACTTC.

The V call is TRBV4-3, the J call TRBJ2-1; 7 positions match TRBD2. The CDR3 extends over 16 amino acids. Germline values: CDR1 LGHNA, CDR2 YSLEER. J lost 6 bases, V lost 1 base, and 9 bases had no gene match. CDR3 sequence: CASSQARLAVFNEQFF. The CDR3 region has the DNA TGCGCCAGCAGCCAAGCGAGGCTAGCGGTGTTCAATGAGCAGTTCTTC.

The chain uses TRBV5-4 and TRBJ2-1, with D perhaps matching TRBD2 (7 bases). The CDR3 extends over 16 amino acids. V lost 1 base to trimming and J lost 6 bases, with 17 bases between them. Germline V gives CDR1 SGHNT, CDR2 YYREEE (reference sequence). The CDR3 sequence is CASSLLTGGRINEQFF. In nucleotides, the CDR3 is TGTGCCAGCAGCTTGCTAACGGGGGGCCGTATCAATGAGCAGTTCTTC. The full variable domain, completed using reference TRBV5-4 and TRBJ2-1, is ETGVTQSPTHLIKTRGQQVTLRCSSQSGHNTVSWYQQALGQGPQFIFQYYREEENGRGNFPPRFSGLQFPNYSSELNVNALELDDSALYLCASSLLTGGRINEQFFGPGTRLTVL.

A note on this clone: The CDR3 ends on some other residue instead of the conserved phenylalanine or tryptophan, so this is likely a read error. The chain joins TRBV5-4 to TRBJ1-1; D remains ambiguous. V lost 1 base to trimming and J lost 3 bases, with 7 bases between them. This CDR3 contains 13 residues. Germline V gene lookup returns CDR1 SGHNT and CDR2 YYREEE (reference sequence). The CDR3 nucleotides are TGTGCCAGCAGCTTGAGCCGGGACACTGAAGCTTTCTCT. Residues: CASSLSRDTEAFS.

V gene TRBV6-5 combines with J gene TRBJ2-5; the match to TRBD1 covers 9 bases. The CDR3 length is 14 residues. Germline V gives CDR1 MNHEY, CDR2 SVGAGI. Trimming cost V 5 bases and J 5 bases; bases outside gene matches: 6. CDR3 in amino acids: CASSEQGAGETQYF. In DNA, the CDR3 is TGTGCCAGCAGTGAACAGGGGGCAGGGGAGACCCAGTACTTC.

The genes are TRBV19 and TRBJ2-3, with TRBD2 matching over 10 bases. J gave up 2 bases and V 3 bases, and 2 bases lay outside the gene matches. The CDR3 contains 15 residues. Germline-derived CDR1 and CDR2 are LNHDA and SQIVND (reference sequence). The CDR3 spells CASSMGTSDTDTQYF. The CDR3 nucleotides are TGTGCCAGTAGTATGGGGACTAGCGACACAGATACGCAGTATTTT.

The genes are TRBV27 and TRBJ1-2; 7 bases line up with TRBD1. The junction had 8 bases not matched to a gene; V was cut back by 5 bases and J by 2 bases. Germline-derived CDR1 and CDR2 are MNHEY and SMNVEV (reference sequence). The CDR3 spans 15 residues. The CDR3 here is CASSMRTGTNYGYTF. The CDR3 DNA reads as TGTGCCAGCAGTATGAGGACAGGAACGAACTATGGCTACACCTTC.

The chain joins TRBV11-2 to TRBJ1-2; tentative D call: TRBD1 (5 bases). Trimming took off 1 base at V and 8 bases at J, with 17 bases between the two ends. The V gene's germline CDR1 is SGHAT and CDR2 FQNNGV. CDR3 length equals 15 residues. The CDR3 DNA reads TGTGCCAGCAGCTTAGGGCCCAGGGCTGGTACGGGCTACACCTTC. Amino acids: CASSLGPRAGTGYTF.

This clone has just one count. J is TRBJ2-3 and V is TRBV11-2; TRBD2 aligns across 9 bases. The CDR3 length is 15 residues. The V segment lost 4 bases and the J segment 4 bases; nucleotides outside the gene matches: 6. CDR1 and CDR2 (germline): SGHAT, FQNNGV. CDR3 DNA: TGTGCCAGCAGCTGGCGGGGGGGTCGAGCAGATACGCAGTATTTT. Its protein product is CASSWRGGRADTQYF.

The J gene is TRBJ1-4, the V gene TRBV6-6; unclear D gene. The V end lost 8 bases, the J end lost 11 bases, and 9 bases lay between the germline ends. This CDR3 has 10 amino acids. CDR1 is MNHNY, CDR2 SVGAGI, per germline (reference sequence). The CDR3 reads CASRESKLFF. The CDR3 bases are TGTGCCAGCCGGGAGTCTAAACTGTTTTTT.

This chain links TRBV5-5 with TRBJ1-6; D gene ambiguous. V lost 2 bases, J lost 7 bases, and 13 bases lay in between. Per the germline V gene, CDR1 is SGHKS and CDR2 is YYEKEE (reference sequence). The CDR3 has 15 amino acids. The CDR3 sequence: CASSFDTDRNSPLHF. The CDR3 region has the DNA TGTGCCAGCAGCTTTGACACGGATCGAAATTCACCCCTCCACTTT.

The rearrangement links TRBV9 to TRBJ1-1; tentatively, D is TRBD1 (5 bases). The germline CDR1 and CDR2 sequences are SGDLS and YYNGEE. Trimming took off 0 bases at V and 0 bases at J, with 12 bases between the two ends. CDR3 size: 16 residues. The CDR3 spells CASSVGVRQLNTEAFF. CDR3 bases: TGTGCCAGCAGCGTAGGTGTAAGACAGCTGAACACTGAAGCTTTCTTT.

This chain links TRBV6-1 with TRBJ2-3; 9 nucleotides match TRBD1. Unmatched junction bases numbered 5, after V lost 5 bases and J lost 5 bases. The germline gives CDR1 MNHNS, CDR2 SASEGT. The CDR3 spans 14 residues. In nucleotides, the CDR3 is TGTGCCAGCAGTCGGGACAGGGCGAAAGATACGCAGTATTTT. Translating gives CASSRDRAKDTQYF.

V gene TRBV4-3 combines with J gene TRBJ2-7; D is perhaps TRBD2 (5 bases). Germline CDR1 and CDR2: LGHNA and YSLEER. V was cut by 0 bases and J by 3 bases, with 12 bases left in between. CDR3 size: 15 residues. The CDR3 spells CASSQDSVGDYEQYF. The CDR3, as DNA: TGCGCCAGCAGCCAAGATTCGGTCGGGGACTACGAGCAGTACTTC.

This chain connects TRBV19 to TRBJ2-5, with 7 bases lining up with TRBD2. The CDR3 contains 14 residues. Germline V CDR1 and CDR2: LNHDA, SQIVND (reference sequence). V gave up 5 bases and J gave up 6 bases; unmatched junction bases: 9. Here the CDR3 reads CASSAQTSGKTQYF. In DNA form, the CDR3 reads TGTGCCAGTAGTGCACAGACAAGCGGGAAGACCCAGTACTTC.

The chain uses TRBV19 and TRBJ2-7; 8 bases are a match to TRBD1. The CDR3 runs 13 residues. V lost 6 bases, J lost 7 bases, and 8 bases stayed unmatched. Germline CDR1 LNHDA, CDR2 SQIVND (reference sequence). CDR3 residues: CASSSQGAGEQYF. The CDR3 DNA sequence: TGTGCCAGTAGCTCGCAGGGGGCCGGGGAGCAGTACTTC.

This clone was counted a single time. CDR3 sequence: CAISELAGAMNRAGELFF. In DNA form, the CDR3 reads TGTGCCATCAGTGAGCTAGCGGGGGCTATGAACAGGGCCGGGGAGCTGTTTTTT. The chain carries TRBV10-3 and TRBJ2-2; TRBD2 agrees at 10 bases. The CDR3 sequence is 18 residues long. Germline CDR1 ENHRY, CDR2 SYGVKD. After removal of 2 bases from V and 6 bases from J, the junction contained 12 bases not matched to a gene.

The CDR3 region is CASSLRWGRTAGELFF. In DNA, the CDR3 is TGTGCCAGCAGTTTACGGTGGGGCCGTACCGCCGGGGAGCTGTTTTTT. The V gene is TRBV5-4, the J gene TRBJ2-2; TRBD1 might be the D (5 bases). CDR1 SGHNT and CDR2 YYREEE come from the germline V gene (reference sequence). This CDR3 has 16 amino acids. V dropped 5 bases and J dropped 6 bases, with 20 bases sitting between them. The variable domain in full, completed from reference TRBV5-4 and TRBJ2-2, reads ETGVTQSPTHLIKTRGQQVTLRCSSQSGHNTVSWYQQALGQGPQFIFQYYREEENGRGNFPPRFSGLQFPNYSSELNVNALELDDSALYLCASSLRWGRTAGELFFGEGSRLTVL.